The rows below give T cell receptor beta chains drawn from one sample of a study of T-cell memory formation after mild COVID-19. MiXCR was run by TCRdb on the 5' RACE reads, yielding one entry per CDR3 protein. The sample records about 190,000 distinct CDR3 sequences, roughly 27% being singletons. Input material: PBMCs or a T cell subset sorted from them (not recorded which). The receptors here all came from an adult woman who had mild COVID-19 (a few samples of this study predate the infection). Cell type and time point are not known. CDR3s include the opening cysteine and the closing phenylalanine or tryptophan. The D gene is left open where the match is weak. A row's size may be missing; if present it is once, few, many or a size class.

CDR3,DNA,D,J,size,V
CASSYSLSARSGNTIYF,TGTGCCAGCAGTTACTCTCTATCGGCCAGGTCGGGAAACACCATATATTTT,NA,TRBJ1-3,NA,TRBV6-6
CASRAALETQYF,TGTGCCAGCAGGGCGGCCTTGGAGACCCAGTACTTC,NA,TRBJ2-5,NA,TRBV7-6
CSAVGDSFNTYEQYF,TGCAGCGCCGTCGGCGATTCTTTTAACACCTACGAGCAGTACTTC,NA,TRBJ2-7,NA,TRBV29-1
CASSQSRGPYEQYF,TGCGCCAGCAGTCAATCCCGGGGCCCCTACGAGCAGTACTTC,NA,TRBJ2-7,NA,TRBV23-1
CASSGYYGYTF,TGTGCCAGCTCGGGGTACTATGGCTACACCTTC,NA,TRBJ1-2,few,TRBV12-3/TRBV12-4
CASSLTGTVITDTQYF,TGTGCCAGCAGTTTAACCGGGACAGTGATCACAGATACGCAGTATTTT,TRBD1,TRBJ2-3,few,TRBV12-3/TRBV12-4
CATSDPRTGGSYEQYF,TGTGCCACCAGTGACCCGAGGACAGGGGGCTCCTACGAGCAGTACTTC,TRBD1,TRBJ2-7,once,TRBV24-1
CSVTPSGSGTDTQYF,TGCAGCGTTACCCCTAGCGGGAGTGGCACAGATACGCAGTATTTT,TRBD2,TRBJ2-3,few,TRBV29-1
CASSQDLRGGQETQYF,TGCGCCAGCAGCCAAGATTTACGGGGGGGCCAAGAGACCCAGTACTTC,TRBD2,TRBJ2-5,few,TRBV4-1
CSARDYRTGLAYNEQFF,TGCAGTGCTAGAGATTACCGGACGGGACTAGCATACAATGAGCAGTTCTTC,TRBD2,TRBJ2-1,many,TRBV20-1
CAISGDYDEQFF,TGTGCCATCTCGGGCGATTACGATGAGCAGTTCTTC,NA,TRBJ2-1,many,TRBV10-3
CSVGVGVSNEQFF,TGCAGCGTTGGGGTGGGGGTTAGCAATGAGCAGTTCTTC,NA,TRBJ2-1,NA,TRBV29-1
CASSVAGTSTDTQYF,TGTGCCAGCAGCGTAGCTGGGACCTCAACAGATACGCAGTATTTT,NA,TRBJ2-3,NA,TRBV9
CASGETKNIQYF,TGTGCCAGCGGTGAAACCAAAAACATTCAGTACTTC,NA,TRBJ2-4,NA,TRBV12-3/TRBV12-4
CSVEEGGNTEAFF,TGCAGCGTTGAAGAGGGAGGAAACACTGAAGCTTTCTTT,NA,TRBJ1-1,few,TRBV29-1
CSAPAAGTYPYNEQFF,TGCAGTGCACCTGCTGCGGGGACCTATCCCTACAATGAGCAGTTCTTC,NA,TRBJ2-1,NA,TRBV20-1
CSAGTGTSGDYEQYF,TGCAGTGCTGGAACAGGGACTAGCGGGGACTACGAGCAGTACTTC,TRBD2,TRBJ2-7,NA,TRBV20-1
CASSINGLAVREQFF,TGTGCCAGCAGTATAAATGGACTAGCGGTTAGGGAGCAGTTCTTC,TRBD2,TRBJ2-1,NA,TRBV27
CASSFPGQGAYEQYF,TGTGCCAGCAGCTTCCCGGGACAGGGGGCCTACGAGCAGTACTTC,TRBD1,TRBJ2-7,few,TRBV7-9
CASSLGVGQGNYEQYF,TGTGCCAGCAGTTTAGGCGTCGGGCAGGGGAACTACGAGCAGTACTTC,NA,TRBJ2-7,NA,TRBV12-3/TRBV12-4
CASSFGQAGTGELFF,TGCGCCAGCAGCTTTGGCCAGGCGGGCACCGGGGAGCTGTTTTTT,NA,TRBJ2-2,NA,TRBV5-1
CASRTDGMNTGELFF,TGTGCCAGCAGAACCGACGGAATGAACACCGGGGAGCTGTTTTTT,NA,TRBJ2-2,NA,TRBV6-2/TRBV6-3
CASRMGTGSQPQHF,TGTGCCAGCAGGATGGGGACAGGGAGTCAGCCCCAGCATTTT,TRBD1,TRBJ1-5,few,TRBV12-3/TRBV12-4
CASSLGRISNQPQHF,TGTGCCAGCAGCCTCGGACGGATTAGCAATCAGCCCCAGCATTTT,NA,TRBJ1-5,NA,TRBV5-6
CASSTGRDGEPQHF,TGTGCCAGCTCAACGGGCCGGGATGGAGAGCCCCAGCATTTT,NA,TRBJ1-5,few,TRBV18
CATGPAGGEDTQYF,TGTGCCACAGGGCCAGCGGGAGGTGAAGATACGCAGTATTTT,TRBD2,TRBJ2-3,few,TRBV24-1
CASSLALGRTDTQYF,TGTGCCAGCAGCTTGGCCCTGGGCCGCACAGATACGCAGTATTTT,NA,TRBJ2-3,few,TRBV5-6
CATSRGQGRSTGELFF,TGTGCCACCAGCCGAGGACAGGGTAGAAGCACCGGGGAGCTGTTTTTT,TRBD1,TRBJ2-2,NA,TRBV24-1
CASSVGLGGSGGLYF,TGTGCCAGCAGCGTAGGATTAGGGGGTAGCGGGGGACTGTATTTT,TRBD2,TRBJ2-3,NA,TRBV9
CASSFGGGEDEQFF,TGTGCCAGCAGCTTTGGCGGGGGGGAGGATGAGCAGTTCTTC,TRBD2,TRBJ2-1,few,TRBV7-6
CASITGVHTDTQYF,TGTGCCAGCATCACCGGGGTCCACACAGATACGCAGTATTTT,NA,TRBJ2-3,NA,TRBV7-9
CASSSGTSGSFSYEQYF,TGTGCCAGCAGTTCCGGGACTAGCGGGAGTTTCTCCTACGAGCAGTACTTC,TRBD2,TRBJ2-7,few,TRBV5-6
CASRGRTGGQETQYF,TGTGCCAGCAGAGGACGGACAGGGGGCCAAGAGACCCAGTACTTC,TRBD1,TRBJ2-5,NA,TRBV11-2